These 9 T cell receptor beta chains share one sample of origin, sequenced in a study of Ad26.COV2.S vaccination and SARS-CoV-2 variants. Clones were read by immunoSEQ multiplex PCR, and TCRdb kept only the in-frame ones, dropping some. This table has 350,000 to 450,000 clones, about 90% appearing once. This sample's treatment: 15 to 20 received Ad26.COV2.S at low or high dose, single or two shots; a few received placebo; per-sample allocation not given. Samples analyzed were those drawn on day 63 after the first vaccine or placebo injection. The material was peripheral blood, obtained in a trial of Ad26.COV2.S vaccine versus placebo. These receptor sequences come from a person aged 18-65 years who received the Ad26.COV2.S COVID-19 vaccine or a placebo.

This clone has a handful of counts. The rearrangement links TRBV5-6 to TRBJ1-1; tentative D call: TRBD1 (6 bases). The CDR3 sequence is 14 residues long. V was trimmed by 7 bases and J by 6 bases, leaving 19 bases between them. CDR1 and CDR2 from the germline V gene are SGHDT and YYEEEE. The CDR3 bases are TGTGCCAGCGGTATGGGAGGGCCAGGGGCTGAAGCTTTCTTT. The encoded protein is CASGMGGPGAEAFF. The complete variable domain, with remaining parts taken from reference TRBV5-6 and TRBJ1-1, reads DAGVTQSPTHLIKTRGQQVTLRCSPKSGHDTVSWYQQALGQGPQFIFQYYEEEERQRGNFPDRFSGHQFPNYSSELNVNALLLGDSALYLCASGMGGPGAEAFFGQGTRLTVV.

The rearrangement joins TRBV7-2 to TRBJ2-5; the D gene is possibly TRBD2 (7 bases). Looked up from germline, CDR1 is SGHTA and CDR2 is FQGNSA. CDR3 length: 14 amino acids. Trimming left V 8 bases short and J 6 bases short, with 19 bases between. The chain's CDR3 is CASLFGGAPQTQYF. The CDR3 region has the DNA TGTGCCAGCCTCTTTGGGGGGGCGCCGCAGACCCAGTACTTC. Using reference TRBV7-2 and TRBJ2-5 for the parts outside the CDR3, the full variable domain is GAGVSQSPSNKVTEKGKDVELRCDPISGHTALYWYRQSLGQGLEFLIYFQGNSAPDKSGLPSDRFSAERTGGSVSTLTIQRTQQEDSAVYLCASLFGGAPQTQYFGPGTRLLVL.

The V and J genes are TRBV2 and TRBJ2-7; 8 nucleotides line up with TRBD1. CDR1 SNHLY and CDR2 FYNNEI come from the germline V gene. The V gene end was trimmed by 5 bases and the J gene end by 1 base; junction bases not matched to a gene: 1. The CDR3 is 13 amino acids. The CDR3 is CASSRDRSYEQYF. Written as DNA, the CDR3 is TGTGCCAGCAGTCGGGACAGGTCCTACGAGCAGTACTTC.

The CDR3 loop is CASSLGVSRETQYF. The CDR3 DNA reads as TGTGCCAGCAGCTTGGGCGTTTCGAGAGAGACCCAGTACTTC. The gene calls are TRBV5-4 and TRBJ2-5; D remains unclear. The V end was cut by 0 bases, the J end by 4 bases, with 10 bases between. The CDR3 runs to 14 residues. The germline V gene encodes CDR1 SGHNT and CDR2 YYREEE (reference sequence).

DNA for the CDR3: TGTGCCAGCGCGGGACAGAGTAATGAAAAACTGTTTTTT. This sequence encodes CASAGQSNEKLFF. The rearrangement joins TRBV12-3 or TRBV12-4 to TRBJ1-4; 7 bases map to TRBD1. J lost 4 bases, V lost 8 bases, and 4 bases had no gene match. This CDR3 region has 13 residues.

V usage is TRBV11-2 and J usage is TRBJ2-1, with D perhaps TRBD2 (5 bases). The CDR3 totals 15 residues. The germline V gene encodes CDR1 SGHAT and CDR2 FQNNGV. V was cut by 7 bases and J by 0 bases, with 13 bases left in between. The CDR3 sequence: CASTPGGYSYNEQFF. The CDR3 DNA follows: TGTGCCAGCACCCCCGGCGGGTACTCCTACAATGAGCAGTTCTTC.

This chain uses TRBV3-1 (or the pseudogene TRBV3-2) with TRBJ2-3, with D possibly TRBD1 on 5 matching bases. Trimming removed 4 bases from V and 5 bases from J, with 10 bases in between. The germline CDR1 and CDR2 sequences are LGHDT and YNNKEL (reference sequence). This CDR3 contains 13 residues. CDR3 DNA: TGTGCCAGCAGCCGGCAGGGTGAAGATACGCAGTATTTT. It yields the protein CASSRQGEDTQYF.

The V call is TRBV5-4, the J call TRBJ2-1; D is perhaps TRBD1 or TRBD2 (6 bases each). CDR3 length: 18 residues. Germline-derived CDR1 and CDR2 are SGHNT and YYREEE (reference sequence). V was cut by 3 bases and J by 3 bases, with 22 bases left in between. Written as DNA, the CDR3 is TGTGCCAGCAGCTCACCCCTTGCTGTCCGGGGGCTCTACAATGAGCAGTTCTTC. Encoded protein: CASSSPLAVRGLYNEQFF.

This chain uses TRBV16 with TRBJ1-3; no definite D call. This CDR3 has 16 residues. Germline V gene sequence: CDR1 KGHSY, CDR2 FQNENV. Trimming took 4 bases from V and 0 from J, leaving 13 bases between them. This CDR3 reads CASSPMPPYSGNTIYF. For the CDR3, the DNA is TGTGCCAGCAGCCCAATGCCCCCGTACTCTGGAAACACCATATATTTT.